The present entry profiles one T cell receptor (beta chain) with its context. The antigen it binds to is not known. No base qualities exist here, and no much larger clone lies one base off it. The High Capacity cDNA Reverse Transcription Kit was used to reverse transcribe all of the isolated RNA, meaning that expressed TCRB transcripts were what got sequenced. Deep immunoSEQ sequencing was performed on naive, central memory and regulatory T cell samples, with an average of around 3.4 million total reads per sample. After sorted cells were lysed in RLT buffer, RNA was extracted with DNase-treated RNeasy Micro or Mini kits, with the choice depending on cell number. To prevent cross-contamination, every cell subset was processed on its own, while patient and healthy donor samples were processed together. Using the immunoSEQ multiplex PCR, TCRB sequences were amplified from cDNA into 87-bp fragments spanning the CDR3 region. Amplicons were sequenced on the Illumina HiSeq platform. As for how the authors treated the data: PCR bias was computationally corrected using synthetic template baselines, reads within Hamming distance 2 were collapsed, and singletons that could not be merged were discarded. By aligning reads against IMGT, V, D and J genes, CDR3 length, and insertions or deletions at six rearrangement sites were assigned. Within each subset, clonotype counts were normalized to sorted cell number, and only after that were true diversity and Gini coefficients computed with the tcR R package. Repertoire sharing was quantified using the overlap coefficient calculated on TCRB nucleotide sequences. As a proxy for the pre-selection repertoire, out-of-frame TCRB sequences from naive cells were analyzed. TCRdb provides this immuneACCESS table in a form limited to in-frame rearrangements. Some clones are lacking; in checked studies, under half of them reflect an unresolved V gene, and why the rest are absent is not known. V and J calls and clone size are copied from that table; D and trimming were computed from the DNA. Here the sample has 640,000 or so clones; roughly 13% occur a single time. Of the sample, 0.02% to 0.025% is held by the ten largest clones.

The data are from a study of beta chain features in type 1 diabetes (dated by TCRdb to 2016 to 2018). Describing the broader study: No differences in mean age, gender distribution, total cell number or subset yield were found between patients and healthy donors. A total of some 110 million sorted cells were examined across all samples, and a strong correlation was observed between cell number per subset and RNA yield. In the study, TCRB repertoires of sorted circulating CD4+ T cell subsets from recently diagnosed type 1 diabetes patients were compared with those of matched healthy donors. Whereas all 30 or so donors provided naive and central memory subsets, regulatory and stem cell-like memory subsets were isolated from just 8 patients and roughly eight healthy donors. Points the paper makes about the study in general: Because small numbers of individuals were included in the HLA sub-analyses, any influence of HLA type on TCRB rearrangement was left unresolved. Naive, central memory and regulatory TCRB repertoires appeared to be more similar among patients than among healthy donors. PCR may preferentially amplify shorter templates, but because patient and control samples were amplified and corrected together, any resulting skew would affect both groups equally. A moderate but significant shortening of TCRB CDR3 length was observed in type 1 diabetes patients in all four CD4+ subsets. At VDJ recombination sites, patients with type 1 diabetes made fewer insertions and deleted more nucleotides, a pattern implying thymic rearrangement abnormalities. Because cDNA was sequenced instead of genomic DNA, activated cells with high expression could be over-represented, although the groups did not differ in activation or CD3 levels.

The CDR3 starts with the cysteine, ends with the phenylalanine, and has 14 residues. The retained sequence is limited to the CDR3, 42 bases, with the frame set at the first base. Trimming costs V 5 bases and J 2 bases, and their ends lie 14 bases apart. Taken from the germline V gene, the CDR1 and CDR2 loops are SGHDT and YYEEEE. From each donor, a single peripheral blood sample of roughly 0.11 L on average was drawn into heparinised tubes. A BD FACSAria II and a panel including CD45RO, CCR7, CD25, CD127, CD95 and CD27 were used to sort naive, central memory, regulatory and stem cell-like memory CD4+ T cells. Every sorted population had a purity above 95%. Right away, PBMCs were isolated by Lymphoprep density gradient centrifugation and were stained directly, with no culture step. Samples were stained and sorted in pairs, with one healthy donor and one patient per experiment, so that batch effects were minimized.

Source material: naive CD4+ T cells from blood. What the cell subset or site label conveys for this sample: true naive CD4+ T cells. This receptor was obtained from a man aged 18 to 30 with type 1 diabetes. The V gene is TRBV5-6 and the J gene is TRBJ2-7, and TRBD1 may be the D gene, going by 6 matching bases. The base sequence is TGTGCCAGCAGGGTACAGGGTTCGCCCTACGAGCAGTACTTC. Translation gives CASRVQGSPYEQYF. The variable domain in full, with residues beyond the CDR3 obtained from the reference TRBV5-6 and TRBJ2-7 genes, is DAGVTQSPTHLIKTRGQQVTLRCSPKSGHDTVSWYQQALGQGPQFIFQYYEEEERQRGNFPDRFSGHQFPNYSSELNVNALLLGDSALYLCASRVQGSPYEQYFGPGTRLTVT.